These 7 T cell receptor beta chains were all obtained from the same sample, sequenced in a study of T cell changes during pregnancy in multiple sclerosis. TCRdb's copy holds only in-frame clones and misses some; the assay was immunoSEQ multiplex PCR. The table shows 70,000 to 80,000 clones, with about 93% occurring only once. The specimen comprised peripheral blood, sampled in the first trimester of pregnancy. These receptor sequences come from a female donor with multiple sclerosis, enrolled in a pregnancy study.

The chain has TRBV6-6 and TRBJ1-6; D is possibly TRBD1 (5 bases). CDR3 length: 16 amino acids. The V and J ends lost 6 bases and 0 bases respectively, with 12 bases between them. Germline CDR1 is MNHNY and CDR2 is SVGAGI (reference sequence). CDR3: CASRGQLRSYNSPLHF. The CDR3 DNA sequence: TGTGCCAGCAGGGGGCAGCTTCGCTCCTATAATTCACCCCTCCACTTT.

The chain is built from TRBV5-1 and TRBJ2-6; 10 nucleotides line up with TRBD2. Germline V gene lookup returns CDR1 SGHRS and CDR2 YFSETQ. Trimming at V came to 6 bases and at J to 1 base, leaving 4 bases not matched to a gene. This CDR3 is 16 amino acids long. The CDR3 bases are TGCGCCAGCAAGAGCGGGGGGGCATCTGGGGCCAACGTCCTGACTTTC. Encoded protein: CASKSGGASGANVLTF.

This chain connects TRBV4-3 to TRBJ2-3, with D uncertain. The CDR3 has 13 amino acids. From germline, CDR1 is LGHNA and CDR2 YSLEER. Trimming left V 0 bases short and J 4 bases short, with 5 bases between. The CDR3 sequence is CASSQDLPDTQYF. The CDR3 DNA is TGCGCCAGCAGCCAAGATCTTCCAGATACGCAGTATTTT.

V gene TRBV6-5 combines with J gene TRBJ1-2; no clear D. Looked up from germline, CDR1 is MNHEY and CDR2 is SVGAGI. V lost 5 bases and J lost 8, with 18 bases in between. This CDR3 spans 14 amino acids. DNA of the CDR3: TGTGCCAGCAGTCCCCGGGAAGTTCCCAGGGGCTACACCTTC. Amino acid sequence: CASSPREVPRGYTF.

The genes are TRBV9 and TRBJ2-1; 7 bases are shared with TRBD2. Germline trimming cut 3 bases from V and 7 bases from J; bases unmatched to any gene: 10. Germline CDR1 reads SGDLS; CDR2 reads YYNGEE. The CDR3 extends over 15 amino acids. Written as DNA, the CDR3 is TGTGCCAGCAGCGAGGGATCGGGAGGCATAAATGAGCAGTTCTTC. This sequence encodes CASSEGSGGINEQFF. Full variable domain (outside the CDR3, taken from reference TRBV9 and TRBJ2-1): DSGVTQTPKHLITATGQRVTLRCSPRSGDLSVYWYQQSLDQGLQFLIQYYNGEERAKGNILERFSAQQFPDLHSELNLSSLELGDSALYFCASSEGSGGINEQFFGPGTRLTVL.

This chain links TRBV7-2 with TRBJ1-5; D possibly corresponds to TRBD1 (5 bases). The CDR3 has 16 residues. The V gene lost 1 base and the J gene lost 3 bases, with 13 bases spanning the gap. Germline V gene sequence: CDR1 SGHTA, CDR2 FQGNSA. The CDR3 reads CASSLETATFNQPQHF. DNA of the CDR3: TGTGCCAGCAGCTTAGAGACAGCCACCTTCAATCAGCCCCAGCATTTT.

The chain carries TRBV7-9 and TRBJ1-1; no reliable D call. Germline V gene sequence: CDR1 SEHNR, CDR2 FQNEAQ (reference sequence). V was shortened by 5 bases and J by 1 base, with 8 bases between the two germline ends. This CDR3 is 13 amino acids long. CDR3 sequence (DNA): TGTGCCAGCAGCCTCCCCGGGAACACTGAAGCTTTCTTT. It specifies CASSLPGNTEAFF.